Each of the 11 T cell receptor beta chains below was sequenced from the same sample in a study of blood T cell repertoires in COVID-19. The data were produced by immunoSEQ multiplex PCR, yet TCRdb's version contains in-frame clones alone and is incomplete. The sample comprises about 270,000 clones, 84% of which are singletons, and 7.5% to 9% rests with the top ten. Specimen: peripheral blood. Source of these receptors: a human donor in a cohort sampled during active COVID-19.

This CDR3 reads CASSLFGDEQYF. CDR3 coding DNA: TGCGCCAGCAGTCTGTTCGGGGACGAGCAGTACTTC. J is TRBJ2-7 and V is TRBV5-1; D is possibly TRBD2 (5 bases). V gave up 5 bases and J gave up 5 bases, with 11 bases separating them. The CDR3 sequence is 12 residues long. From germline, CDR1 is SGHRS and CDR2 YFSETQ.

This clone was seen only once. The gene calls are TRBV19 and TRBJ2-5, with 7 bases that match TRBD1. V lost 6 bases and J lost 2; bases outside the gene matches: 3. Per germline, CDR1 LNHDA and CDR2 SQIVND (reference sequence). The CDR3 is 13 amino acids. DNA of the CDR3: TGTGCCAGTAGCAGGGGACAGCAAGAGACCCAGTACTTC. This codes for CASSRGQQETQYF.

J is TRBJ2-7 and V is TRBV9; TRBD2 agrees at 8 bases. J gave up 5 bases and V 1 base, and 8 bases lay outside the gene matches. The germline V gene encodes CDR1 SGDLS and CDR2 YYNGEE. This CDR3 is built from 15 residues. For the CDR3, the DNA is TGTGCCAGCAGCGTAAGGGCGGGAGGTCTGCACGAGCAGTACTTC. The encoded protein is CASSVRAGGLHEQYF. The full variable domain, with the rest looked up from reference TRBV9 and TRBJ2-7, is DSGVTQTPKHLITATGQRVTLRCSPRSGDLSVYWYQQSLDQGLQFLIQYYNGEERAKGNILERFSAQQFPDLHSELNLSSLELGDSALYFCASSVRAGGLHEQYFGPGTRLTVT.

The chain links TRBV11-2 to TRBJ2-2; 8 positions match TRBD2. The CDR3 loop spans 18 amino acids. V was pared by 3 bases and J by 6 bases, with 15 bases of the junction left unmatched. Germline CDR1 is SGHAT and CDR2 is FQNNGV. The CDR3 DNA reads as TGTGCCAGCAGCTTGACACCGGGACTAGGAGGCTTCGCCGGGGAGCTGTTTTTT. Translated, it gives CASSLTPGLGGFAGELFF. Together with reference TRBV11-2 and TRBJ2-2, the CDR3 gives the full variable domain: EAGVAQSPRYKIIEKRQSVAFWCNPISGHATLYWYQQILGQGPKLLIQFQNNGVVDDSQLPKDRFSAERLKGVDSTLKIQPAKLEDSAVYLCASSLTPGLGGFAGELFFGEGSRLTVL.

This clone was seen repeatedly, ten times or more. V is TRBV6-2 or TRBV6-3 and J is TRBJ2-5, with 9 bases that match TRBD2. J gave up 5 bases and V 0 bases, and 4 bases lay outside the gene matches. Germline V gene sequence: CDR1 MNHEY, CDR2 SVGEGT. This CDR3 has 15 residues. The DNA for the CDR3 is TGTGCCAGCAGTTACTCAAGCGGGAGGTGGGAGACCCAGTACTTC. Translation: CASSYSSGRWETQYF.

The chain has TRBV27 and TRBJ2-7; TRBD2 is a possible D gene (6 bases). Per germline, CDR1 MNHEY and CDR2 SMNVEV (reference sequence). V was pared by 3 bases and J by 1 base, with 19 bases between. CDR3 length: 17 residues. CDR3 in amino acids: CASSFGGRGGTSYEQYF. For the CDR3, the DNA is TGTGCCAGCAGTTTCGGGGGAAGGGGTGGAACATCCTACGAGCAGTACTTC.

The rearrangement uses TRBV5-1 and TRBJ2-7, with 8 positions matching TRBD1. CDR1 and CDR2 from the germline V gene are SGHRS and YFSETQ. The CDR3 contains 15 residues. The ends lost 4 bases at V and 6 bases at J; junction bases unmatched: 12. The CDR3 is CASSTGQGLQPEQYF. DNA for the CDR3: TGCGCCAGCAGCACAGGACAGGGCCTTCAACCCGAGCAGTACTTC.

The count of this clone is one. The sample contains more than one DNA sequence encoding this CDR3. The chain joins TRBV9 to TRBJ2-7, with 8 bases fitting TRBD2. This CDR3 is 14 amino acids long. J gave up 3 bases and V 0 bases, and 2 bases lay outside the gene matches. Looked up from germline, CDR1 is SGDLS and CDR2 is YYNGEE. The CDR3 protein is CASSVGSGGYEQYF. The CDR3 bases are TGTGCCAGCAGCGTAGGAAGCGGGGGCTACGAGCAGTACTTC.

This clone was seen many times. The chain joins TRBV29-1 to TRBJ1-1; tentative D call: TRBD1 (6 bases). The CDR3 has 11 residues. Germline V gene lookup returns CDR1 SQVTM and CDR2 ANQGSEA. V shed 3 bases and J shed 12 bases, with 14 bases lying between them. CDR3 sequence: CSVDGTNGTFF. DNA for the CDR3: TGCAGCGTTGACGGGACAAACGGAACTTTCTTT. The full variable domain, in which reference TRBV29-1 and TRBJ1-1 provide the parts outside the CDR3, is SAVISQKPSRDICQRGTSLTIQCQVDSQVTMMFWYRQQPGQSLTLIATANQGSEATYESGFVIDKFPISRPNLTFSTLTVSNMSPEDSSIYLCSVDGTNGTFFGQGTRLTVV.

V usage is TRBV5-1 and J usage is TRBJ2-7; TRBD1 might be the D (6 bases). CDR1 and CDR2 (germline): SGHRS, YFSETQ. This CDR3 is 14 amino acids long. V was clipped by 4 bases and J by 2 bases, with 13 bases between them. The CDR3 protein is CASSETGLAYEQYF. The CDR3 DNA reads TGCGCCAGCAGCGAAACAGGGCTAGCCTACGAGCAGTACTTC.

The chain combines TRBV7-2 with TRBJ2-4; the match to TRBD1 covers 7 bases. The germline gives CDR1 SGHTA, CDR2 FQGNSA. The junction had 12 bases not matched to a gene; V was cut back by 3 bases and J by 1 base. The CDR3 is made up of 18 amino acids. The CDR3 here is CASSLTTGTGWAKNIQYF. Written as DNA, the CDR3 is TGTGCCAGCAGCTTGACGACAGGGACGGGATGGGCCAAAAACATTCAGTACTTC.